A single sample gave rise to the 25 T cell receptor beta chains below, sequenced in a study of cytomegalovirus exposure and HLA in healthy donors. Vbeta (60) and Jbeta (13) primers were used in the PCR. Clones were read by immunoSEQ multiplex PCR, and TCRdb kept only the in-frame ones, dropping some. The repertoire holds 35,000 to 55,000 clones, with 70% to 80% as singletons. The sequenced sample consisted of PBMCs. These receptors were obtained from a man aged 25 to 40 in good health and CMV-seronegative.

The chain couples TRBV16 to TRBJ2-6, with TRBD1 matching 8 bases. The CDR3 is 17 residues long. Germline CDR1 reads KGHSY; CDR2 reads FQNENV. Unmatched junction bases numbered 2, after V lost 1 base and J lost 0 bases. Here the CDR3 reads CASSQFGTGSGANVLTF. CDR3 bases: TGTGCCAGCAGCCAATTTGGGACAGGCTCTGGGGCCAACGTCCTGACTTTC.

V usage is TRBV5-1 and J usage is TRBJ1-5; the D is unclear. The length of the CDR3 is 15 residues. CDR1 is SGHRS and CDR2 is YFSETQ in the germline V gene. V shed 0 bases and J shed 0 bases, with 7 bases lying between them. The CDR3 sequence is CASSLEGSSNQPQHF. The CDR3 DNA follows: TGCGCCAGCAGCTTGGAAGGGAGTAGCAATCAGCCCCAGCATTTT.

This sequence joins TRBV19 and TRBJ2-4, with TRBD2 matching over 11 bases. This CDR3 region has 16 residues. Germline loops: CDR1 LNHDA, CDR2 SQIVND (reference sequence). Germline trimming cut 4 bases from V and 6 bases from J; bases unmatched to any gene: 8. The CDR3 here is CASSTPGSGGGNIQYF. The CDR3 DNA is TGTGCCAGTAGTACCCCGGGTAGCGGGGGGGGAAACATTCAGTACTTC.

There are a few counts of this clone. V usage is TRBV5-6 and J usage is TRBJ1-2, with a possible D match to TRBD1 (5 bases). This CDR3 contains 12 residues. Trimming pared 0 bases from V and 7 bases from J, leaving 7 bases between. Germline lookup yields CDR1 SGHDT and CDR2 YYEEEE. CDR3 in amino acids: CASSLGQGGYTF. The CDR3 DNA reads TGTGCCAGCAGCTTGGGCCAGGGTGGCTACACCTTC.

The rearrangement joins TRBV27 to TRBJ2-7, with 7 bases aligning to TRBD1. The CDR3 totals 12 residues. Germline CDR1 is MNHEY and CDR2 is SMNVEV (reference sequence). V shed 5 bases and J 6 bases; nucleotides not matched to a gene: 4. The chain's CDR3 is CASSQDRVEQYF. DNA for the CDR3: TGTGCCAGCAGTCAAGACAGGGTCGAGCAGTACTTC.

The V gene is TRBV19, the J gene TRBJ1-1, with 7 nucleotides matching TRBD1. Germline values: CDR1 LNHDA, CDR2 SQIVND (reference sequence). J gave up 2 bases and V 6 bases, and 12 bases lay outside the gene matches. The CDR3 has 16 residues. The CDR3 protein is CASRNKPGTANTEAFF. The CDR3 region has the DNA TGTGCCAGTAGGAATAAACCCGGGACAGCAAACACTGAAGCTTTCTTT.

This clone has a single count. The chain employs TRBV27 and TRBJ2-7, with D perhaps matching TRBD2 (6 bases). This CDR3 spans 14 amino acids. V lost 8 bases and J 4 bases, leaving 18 bases between the germline ends. Germline V gene sequence: CDR1 MNHEY, CDR2 SMNVEV (reference sequence). The CDR3 nucleotides are TGTGCCAGCCGCGGGACCGCGTTTTGGTACGAGCAGTACTTC. Translation gives CASRGTAFWYEQYF.

The V gene is TRBV7-9, the J gene TRBJ2-7, with a tentative D call TRBD1 (6 bases). CDR3 length: 17 residues. The germline V and J ends were trimmed by 0 bases and 1 base, with 16 bases remaining between them. CDR1 and CDR2 (germline): SEHNR, FQNEAQ (reference sequence). The CDR3 nucleotides read TGTGCCAGCAGCTTAGCGTGGAGCGACAGGTCTTCCTACGAGCAGTACTTC. This codes for CASSLAWSDRSSYEQYF.

This clone has just one count. The V and J genes are TRBV9 and TRBJ2-5; tentatively, D is TRBD1 (6 bases). With 5 bases removed from V and 11 bases from J, the gap between germline ends came to 22 bases. The CDR3 runs to 14 residues. Per the germline V gene, CDR1 is SGDLS and CDR2 is YYNGEE. The CDR3 reads CASSHTGFRGEQYF. The DNA of the CDR3 is TGTGCCAGCAGTCATACAGGGTTCAGAGGGGAGCAGTACTTC.

The rearrangement joins TRBV7-9 to TRBJ2-2, with TRBD1 matching 9 bases. In germline, CDR1 is SEHNR, CDR2 FQNEAQ (reference sequence). V gave up 3 bases and J gave up 4 bases; unmatched junction bases: 12. The CDR3 sequence is 18 residues long. The CDR3 reads CASSFPPGQGSGTGELFF. CDR3 DNA sequence: TGTGCCAGCAGCTTCCCCCCGGGACAGGGCTCTGGCACCGGGGAGCTGTTTTTT. Looking up the rest from reference TRBV7-9 and TRBJ2-2 gives the full variable domain: DTGVSQNPRHKITKRGQNVTFRCDPISEHNRLYWYRQTLGQGPEFLTYFQNEAQLEKSRLLSDRFSAERPKGSFSTLEIQRTEQGDSAMYLCASSFPPGQGSGTGELFFGEGSRLTVL.

The chain employs TRBV18 and TRBJ2-3; D gene ambiguous. This CDR3 has 14 residues. The germline CDR1 and CDR2 sequences are KGHSH and LQKENI. V lost 3 bases, J lost 2 bases, and 9 bases lay in between. CDR3 sequence: CASSPPTHTDTQYF. The CDR3 coding sequence is TGTGCCAGCTCACCCCCGACACACACAGATACGCAGTATTTT.

This chain connects TRBV6-5 to TRBJ2-3; D not resolved. V lost 2 bases, J lost 4 bases, and 7 bases lay in between. Germline loops: CDR1 MNHEY, CDR2 SVGAGI. The CDR3 spans 13 residues. The chain's CDR3 is CASSYLAADTQYF. In DNA, the CDR3 is TGTGCCAGCAGTTACCTGGCCGCAGATACGCAGTATTTT.

V usage is TRBV15 and J usage is TRBJ1-4; D unresolved. The V end was cut by 0 bases, the J end by 7 bases, with 12 bases between. CDR1 and CDR2 from the germline V gene are LNHNV and YYDKDF (reference sequence). CDR3 size: 15 residues. The CDR3 nucleotides read TGTGCCACCAGCAGAGATAGAGGAATCGGTGAAAAACTGTTTTTT. It specifies CATSRDRGIGEKLFF.

The V call is TRBV5-5, the J call TRBJ2-5; possibly TRBD1 for D (5 bases). This CDR3 has 13 amino acids. The V end was cut by 2 bases, the J end by 5 bases, with 10 bases between. In germline, CDR1 is SGHKS, CDR2 YYEKEE (reference sequence). The CDR3 loop reads CASSLPRGETQYF. The CDR3 nucleotides are TGTGCCAGCAGCTTACCTAGGGGCGAGACCCAGTACTTC. The full variable domain, rest sourced from reference TRBV5-5 and TRBJ2-5, is DAGVTQSPTHLIKTRGQQVTLRCSPISGHKSVSWYQQVLGQGPQFIFQYYEKEERGRGNFPDRFSARQFPNYSSELNVNALLLGDSALYLCASSLPRGETQYFGPGTRLLVL.

V is TRBV5-8 and J is TRBJ1-5, with a tentative D call TRBD1 (6 bases). The CDR3 contains 15 residues. The V end lost 4 bases, the J end lost 4 bases, and 15 bases lay between the germline ends. The germline gives CDR1 SGHTS, CDR2 YDEGEE. The CDR3, as DNA: TGTGCCAGCAGCGGTCGGAGTCAGGGGAATCAGCCCCAGCATTTT. This gives the protein CASSGRSQGNQPQHF.

In this sample, this clone turned up a few times. The same CDR3 arises from other DNA sequences in this sample as well. The rearrangement links TRBV5-4 to TRBJ2-1, with TRBD2 identical over 9 bases. The V segment lost 2 bases and the J segment 0 bases; nucleotides outside the gene matches: 0. Germline assignment: CDR1 SGHNT and CDR2 YYREEE (reference sequence). The CDR3 extends over 15 amino acids. For the CDR3, the DNA is TGTGCCAGCAGCTTTAGCGGGAGCTCCTACAATGAGCAGTTCTTC. Translating it yields CASSFSGSSYNEQFF.

V and J are TRBV6-1 and TRBJ2-1; 7 nucleotides match TRBD2. This CDR3 comprises 15 residues. Per the germline V gene, CDR1 is MNHNS and CDR2 is SASEGT. V was clipped by 6 bases and J by 6 bases; unmatched bases: 11. The CDR3 reads CASRSGGSGTNEQFF. The CDR3 nucleotides read TGTGCCAGCAGGTCCGGCGGGAGCGGAACCAATGAGCAGTTCTTC.

V gene TRBV6-5 combines with J gene TRBJ1-2; no firm D call. The V gene lost 0 bases and the J gene lost 6 bases, with 8 bases spanning the gap. Germline V gene lookup returns CDR1 MNHEY and CDR2 SVGAGI. This CDR3 spans 13 amino acids. The DNA for the CDR3 is TGTGCCAGCAGTTACTCATCCCGGGATGGCTACACCTTC. Translating it yields CASSYSSRDGYTF.

The rearrangement uses TRBV12-5 and TRBJ2-5; tentatively, D is TRBD2 (6 bases). With 0 bases removed from V and 4 bases from J, the gap between germline ends came to 21 bases. In germline, CDR1 is LGHNT, CDR2 FRNRAP. The length of the CDR3 is 18 residues. For the CDR3, the DNA is TGTGCTAGTGGTTTGGTACTCCCCGGCAACCCGGAGGGAGAGACCCAGTACTTC. Translated: CASGLVLPGNPEGETQYF.

The genes are TRBV7-2 and TRBJ2-7; D is unclear. Per the germline V gene, CDR1 is SGHTA and CDR2 is FQGNSA. V lost 1 base and J lost 0, with 7 bases in between. This CDR3 has 14 residues. The CDR3 sequence is CASSLGLSSYEQYF. The DNA for the CDR3 is TGTGCCAGCAGCTTAGGACTTAGCTCCTACGAGCAGTACTTC.

The chain links TRBV7-2 to TRBJ2-3; D remains unclear. The V gene's germline CDR1 is SGHTA and CDR2 FQGNSA. The CDR3 contains 13 residues. Between the trimmed V and J ends, which lost 2 bases and 6 bases, there was a span of 9 bases. The CDR3 nucleotides are TGTGCCAGCAGCTTAAGTCAGATCGATACGCAGTATTTT. Translation gives CASSLSQIDTQYF.

V usage is TRBV23-1 and J usage is TRBJ2-7; 8 bases align to TRBD2. TRBV23-1 is identified as an open reading frame with a role that is uncertain. The CDR3 extends over 17 amino acids. Trimming cost V 0 bases and J 3 bases; bases outside gene matches: 10. The CDR3 is CASSQSLVAGIIYEQYF. The CDR3 nucleotides read TGCGCCAGCAGTCAATCTTTGGTAGCGGGGATTATCTACGAGCAGTACTTC.

The chain couples TRBV10-3 to TRBJ2-3; perhaps TRBD1 as D (6 bases). The V gene's germline CDR1 is ENHRY and CDR2 SYGVKD. Trimming took off 4 bases at V and 3 bases at J, with 14 bases between the two ends. This CDR3 is built from 15 residues. CDR3 DNA: TGTGCCATCAGTGGGGGGCCTAGAGGGACAGATACGCAGTATTTT. It specifies CAISGGPRGTDTQYF.

J is TRBJ1-5 and V is TRBV19, with 7 bases lining up with TRBD1. Looked up from germline, CDR1 is LNHDA and CDR2 is SQIVND (reference sequence). This CDR3 has 15 amino acids. V lost 4 bases and J lost 6; bases outside the gene matches: 9. CDR3 loop: CASSRGDSRFQPQHF. Written as DNA, the CDR3 is TGTGCCAGTAGTAGAGGGGACAGCAGGTTTCAGCCCCAGCATTTT.

V gene TRBV18 combines with J gene TRBJ1-5; tentatively, D is TRBD1 (5 bases). CDR3 length equals 15 residues. Germline V gene lookup returns CDR1 KGHSH and CDR2 LQKENI. V was shortened by 2 bases and J by 0 bases, with 8 bases between the two germline ends. The CDR3 loop is CASSPGAISNQPQHF. The CDR3 bases are TGTGCCAGCTCACCAGGGGCGATTAGCAATCAGCCCCAGCATTTT.